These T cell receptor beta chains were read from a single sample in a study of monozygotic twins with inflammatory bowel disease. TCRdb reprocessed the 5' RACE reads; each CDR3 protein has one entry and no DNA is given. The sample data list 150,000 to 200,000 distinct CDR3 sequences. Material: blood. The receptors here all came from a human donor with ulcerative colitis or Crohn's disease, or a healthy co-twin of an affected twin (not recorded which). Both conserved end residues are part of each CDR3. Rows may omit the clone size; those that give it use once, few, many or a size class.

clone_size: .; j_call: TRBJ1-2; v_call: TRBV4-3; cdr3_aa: CDSSQDMRGVYGYTF
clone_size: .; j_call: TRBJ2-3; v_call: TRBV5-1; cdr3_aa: CASSLALAQTTDTQYF
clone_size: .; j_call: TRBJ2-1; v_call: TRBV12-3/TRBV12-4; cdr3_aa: CASSFHSGTIYNEQFF
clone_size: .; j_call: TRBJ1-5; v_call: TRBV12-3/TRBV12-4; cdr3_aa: CASSLITSQPQHF
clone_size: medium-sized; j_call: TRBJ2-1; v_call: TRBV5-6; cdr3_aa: CASSGAGADNEQFF
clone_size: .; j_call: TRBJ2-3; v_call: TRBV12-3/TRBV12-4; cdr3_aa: CASSKGPAPDTQYF
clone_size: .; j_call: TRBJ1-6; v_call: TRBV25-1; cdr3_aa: CASSEYSPLHF
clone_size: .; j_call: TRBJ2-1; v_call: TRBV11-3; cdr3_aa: CASSSLGAAGYPYNEQFF
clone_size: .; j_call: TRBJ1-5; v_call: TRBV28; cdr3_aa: CASSFGGVWSNQPQHF
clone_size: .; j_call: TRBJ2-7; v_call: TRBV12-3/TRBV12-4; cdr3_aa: CASSLTGTGVSYEQYF
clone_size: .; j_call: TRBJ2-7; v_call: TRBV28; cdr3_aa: CASSLTQPGQKQYF
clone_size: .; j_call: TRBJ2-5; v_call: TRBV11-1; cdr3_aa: CASSDQGTADHWIETQYF
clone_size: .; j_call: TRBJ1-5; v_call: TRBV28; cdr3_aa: CASSLILGAYNQPQHF
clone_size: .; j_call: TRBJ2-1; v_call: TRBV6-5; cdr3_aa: CASSYPLEGSQFF
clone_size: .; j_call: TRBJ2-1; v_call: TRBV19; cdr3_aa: CASGRAGGPNEQFF
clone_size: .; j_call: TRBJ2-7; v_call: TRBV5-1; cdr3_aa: CASSLEGGPYEQYF
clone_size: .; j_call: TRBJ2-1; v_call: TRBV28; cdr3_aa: CASRPRLAGLYSEQFF
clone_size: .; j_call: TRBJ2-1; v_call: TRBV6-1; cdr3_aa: CASSTLSGSYDNEQFF
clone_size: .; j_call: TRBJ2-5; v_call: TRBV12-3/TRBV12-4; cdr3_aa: CASTDLGTQYF
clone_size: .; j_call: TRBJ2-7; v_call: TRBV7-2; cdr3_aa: CASSLVSRNSYEQYF
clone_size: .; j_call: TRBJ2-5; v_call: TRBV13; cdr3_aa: CASSPGGSQETQYF
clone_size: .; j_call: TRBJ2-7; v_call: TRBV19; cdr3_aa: CASRWASGSIYEQYF
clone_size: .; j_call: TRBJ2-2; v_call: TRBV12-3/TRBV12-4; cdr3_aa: CASTGLATGELFF
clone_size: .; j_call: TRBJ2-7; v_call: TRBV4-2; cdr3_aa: CASSQVRGLEQYF
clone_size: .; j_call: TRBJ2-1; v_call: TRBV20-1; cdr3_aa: CSARDAGHPANEQFF
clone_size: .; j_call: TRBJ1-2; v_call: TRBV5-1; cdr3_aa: CASSLSWNSINYGYTF
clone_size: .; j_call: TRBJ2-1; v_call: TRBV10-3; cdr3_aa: CAITDGSRDRGRNEQFF
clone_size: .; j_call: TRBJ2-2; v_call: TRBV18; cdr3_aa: CASSPLQRSTGELFF
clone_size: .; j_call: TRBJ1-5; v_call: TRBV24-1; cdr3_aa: CATSDTGVGKPQHF